Below, 22 T cell receptor beta chains from the same sample are listed, as sequenced in a study of cytomegalovirus exposure and HLA in healthy donors. Vbeta (60) and Jbeta (13) primers were used in the PCR. This table comes from immunoSEQ multiplex PCR, and its TCRdb copy is limited to in-frame clones, with some not included. The table has fewer than 200,000 clones, roughly 73% seen once. The specimen sequenced was PBMCs. The receptors derive from a woman aged 25 to 45 in good health and CMV-seronegative.

This rearrangement joins TRBV5-4 to TRBJ1-1, with D uncertain. The germline V and J ends were trimmed by 1 base and 4 bases, with 8 bases remaining between them. This CDR3 is 13 amino acids long. The germline V gene encodes CDR1 SGHNT and CDR2 YYREEE (reference sequence). The CDR3 DNA reads as TGTGCCAGCAGCTTGAAGGGAGTCACTGAAGCTTTCTTT. This sequence encodes CASSLKGVTEAFF.

V and J are TRBV7-3 and TRBJ2-7; 8 positions agree with TRBD2. The CDR3 covers 15 residues. V gave up 5 bases and J gave up 4 bases; unmatched junction bases: 10. Germline assignment: CDR1 SGHTA and CDR2 FQGTGA. Here the CDR3 DNA reads TGTGCCAGCAGCCTCTCAGCGGGGGCACCTTACGAGCAGTACTTC. It encodes CASSLSAGAPYEQYF.

This clone turned up a few times. The rearrangement links TRBV7-3 to TRBJ2-1; TRBD1 aligns across 11 bases. The junction had 8 bases not matched to a gene; V was cut back by 5 bases and J by 8 bases. Germline loops: CDR1 SGHTA, CDR2 FQGTGA. CDR3 size: 15 residues. DNA for the CDR3: TGTGCCAGCAGCGCAGCCGGGACAGGGGGAGATGAGCAGTTCTTC. Its protein product is CASSAAGTGGDEQFF.

The chain links TRBV27 to TRBJ2-5, with 7 bases fitting TRBD2. The J call may be faulty, since TRBJ2-7 better matches the DNA end. CDR1 and CDR2 (germline): MNHEY, SMNVEV (reference sequence). This CDR3 has 15 residues. The CDR3: CASSLSGLVVYEQYF. The CDR3 coding sequence is TGTGCCAGCAGTTTATCAGGACTAGTTGTCTACGAGCAGTACTTC.

This chain uses TRBV5-4 with TRBJ1-4; 9 bases agree with TRBD1. Trimming cost V 0 bases and J 8 bases; bases outside gene matches: 8. Germline V gene lookup returns CDR1 SGHNT and CDR2 YYREEE (reference sequence). The CDR3 has 16 residues. DNA for the CDR3: TGTGCCAGCAGCTTGGAACCACTGACAGGGGGAGAAAAACTGTTTTTT. Protein sequence: CASSLEPLTGGEKLFF.

This clone was found once. The chain combines TRBV11-3 with TRBJ2-7; 9 nucleotides agree with TRBD1. J gave up 5 bases and V 0 bases, and 5 bases lay outside the gene matches. This CDR3 spans 15 amino acids. Germline lookup yields CDR1 SGHNT and CDR2 YENEEA. CDR3 sequence (DNA): TGTGCCAGCAGCTTAGATAGTACAGGGGGCCACGAGCAGTACTTC. As protein: CASSLDSTGGHEQYF.

There are a few counts of this clone. The chain carries TRBV7-2 and TRBJ1-1; 8 bases line up with TRBD1. Trimming at V came to 0 bases and at J to 0 bases, leaving 9 bases not matched to a gene. The CDR3 sequence is 18 residues long. CDR1 SGHTA and CDR2 FQGNSA come from the germline V gene. The CDR3 loop is CASSLAMGRGQVNTEAFF. The CDR3 coding sequence is TGTGCCAGCAGCTTAGCTATGGGCAGGGGGCAGGTGAACACTGAAGCTTTCTTT.

This sequence joins TRBV6-1 and TRBJ2-3; 11 bases are a match to TRBD2. Trimming cost V 8 bases and J 1 base; bases outside gene matches: 2. This CDR3 is 14 amino acids long. Germline V gene lookup returns CDR1 MNHNS and CDR2 SASEGT. The CDR3 DNA reads TGTGCCAGCCGACTAGCGGGGCGCACAGATACGCAGTATTTT. Protein sequence: CASRLAGRTDTQYF.

The chain has TRBV7-3 and TRBJ2-7, with TRBD2 identical over 13 bases. The length of the CDR3 is 16 residues. V lost 5 bases to trimming and J lost 2 bases; unmatched junction nucleotides: 6. CDR1 and CDR2 from the germline V gene are SGHTA and FQGTGA. The CDR3 nucleotides read TGTGCCAGCAGCCGACAAGGACTAGCGGGGGCCTACGAGCAGTACTTC. Amino acids: CASSRQGLAGAYEQYF.

The chain carries TRBV4-3 and TRBJ2-3; the D gene is possibly TRBD2 (6 bases). This CDR3 contains 18 residues. Trimming stripped 1 base from V and 0 bases from J, with 17 bases between. CDR1 is LGHNA, CDR2 YSLEER, per germline. This CDR3 reads CASSQGAGWGGSTDTQYF. The CDR3 region has the DNA TGCGCCAGCAGCCAAGGGGCGGGGTGGGGCGGCAGCACAGATACGCAGTATTTT.

J is TRBJ2-7 and V is TRBV27; 8 bases fit TRBD1. Germline CDR1 and CDR2: MNHEY and SMNVEV (reference sequence). The CDR3 is made up of 13 amino acids. After removal of 6 bases from V and 2 bases from J, the junction contained 3 bases not matched to a gene. CDR3 sequence reads: CASRRTGTYEQYF. Written as DNA, the CDR3 is TGTGCCAGCAGGCGGACAGGGACCTACGAGCAGTACTTC.

The J gene is TRBJ2-7, the V gene TRBV10-3; D gene uncertain. Germline V gene lookup returns CDR1 ENHRY and CDR2 SYGVKD. This CDR3 is built from 16 residues. Trimming shortened V by 3 bases and J by 2 bases, and 17 bases separated the two germline ends. The CDR3 coding sequence is TGTGCCATCAGTGACATAGGCAGCTCTACTACCTACGAGCAGTACTTC. It encodes CAISDIGSSTTYEQYF.

Only one count was recorded for this clone. V gene TRBV19 combines with J gene TRBJ1-4, with 7 bases fitting TRBD1. V dropped 6 bases and J dropped 7; count of bases not matched to a gene: 11. Per the germline V gene, CDR1 is LNHDA and CDR2 is SQIVND (reference sequence). This CDR3 has 15 amino acids. As DNA, the CDR3 is TGTGCCAGTAGCGGTAGGGGGCCCAACAGTGAAAAACTGTTTTTT. Encoded protein: CASSGRGPNSEKLFF.

This chain uses TRBV4-3 with TRBJ1-3; the match to TRBD1 covers 8 bases. The length of the CDR3 is 16 residues. V was clipped by 1 base and J by 5 bases; unmatched bases: 7. Germline lookup yields CDR1 LGHNA and CDR2 YSLEER. This CDR3 reads CASSQGLGTGRNTIYF. CDR3 sequence (DNA): TGCGCCAGCAGCCAAGGGTTGGGGACAGGACGAAACACCATATATTTT.

The chain couples TRBV7-2 to TRBJ1-6; 9 bases match TRBD1. Germline CDR1 and CDR2: SGHTA and FQGNSA. J lost 10 bases, V lost 0 bases, and 10 bases had no gene match. The CDR3 has 17 residues. CDR3 coding DNA: TGTGCCAGCAGCTTAGCCCACGGAGGCGGACAGGGGTCACCCCTCCACTTT. Translating gives CASSLAHGGGQGSPLHF.

This rearrangement joins TRBV6-5 to TRBJ2-1; D might be TRBD2 (6 bases). Germline values: CDR1 MNHEY, CDR2 SVGAGI. The CDR3 loop spans 15 amino acids. V dropped 5 bases and J dropped 4 bases, with 15 bases sitting between them. Here the CDR3 DNA reads TGTGCCAGCAGTGCCTCCGGGACTCCGTACAATGAGCAGTTCTTC. The encoded protein is CASSASGTPYNEQFF.

CDR3 sequence reads: CASSVAGQETQYF. The CDR3 DNA sequence: TGTGCCAGCAGCGTAGCCGGCCAAGAGACCCAGTACTTC. The chain employs TRBV9 and TRBJ2-5; D unresolved. Trimming pared 0 bases from V and 1 base from J, leaving 4 bases between. CDR1 SGDLS and CDR2 YYNGEE come from the germline V gene. This CDR3 contains 13 residues.

This clone was counted a few times. The rearrangement joins TRBV18 to TRBJ2-2; D possibly corresponds to TRBD1 (6 bases). The length of the CDR3 is 13 residues. Germline V gene data show CDR1 as KGHSH and CDR2 as LQKENI. Trimming took off 6 bases at V and 6 bases at J, with 11 bases between the two ends. CDR3 DNA: TGTGCCAGCTCCCGACAGGATCCCGGGGAGCTGTTTTTT. Its protein is CASSRQDPGELFF.

This clone is a singleton in its sample. The rearrangement uses TRBV21-1 and TRBJ1-1. TRBV21-1 is listed as a pseudogene. The CDR3 contains 16 residues. In nucleotides, the CDR3 is TGTGCCAGCAGCAAAGCTCGGGGGGCGGTAAGCACTGAAGCTTTCTTT. It translates to CASSKARGAVSTEAFF.

V is TRBV11-2 and J is TRBJ1-4; 9 bases line up with TRBD1. Germline V gene sequence: CDR1 SGHAT, CDR2 FQNNGV. The CDR3 loop spans 16 amino acids. V lost 1 base and J lost 7; bases outside the gene matches: 7. The CDR3 DNA is TGTGCCAGCAGCTTAGCCCAGAGACAGGGGGGTGAAAAACTGTTTTTT. Translating it yields CASSLAQRQGGEKLFF.

This clone was detected only a few times. V is TRBV18 and J is TRBJ2-5; tentative D call: TRBD2 (5 bases). Germline V gene data show CDR1 as KGHSH and CDR2 as LQKENI. The CDR3 covers 13 residues. Trimming pared 4 bases from V and 9 bases from J, leaving 15 bases between. CDR3 in amino acids: CASSLRSGCAQYF. CDR3 nucleotide sequence: TGTGCCAGCTCACTCCGGTCGGGGTGCGCCCAGTACTTC.

The chain employs TRBV4-1 and TRBJ2-5; TRBD1 might be the D (5 bases). Germline V CDR1 and CDR2: MGHRA, YSYEKL. The CDR3 runs to 16 residues. V gave up 0 bases and J gave up 5 bases, with 16 bases separating them. This CDR3 is CASSQDLVRAWETQYF. The CDR3 nucleotides read TGCGCCAGCAGCCAAGATCTTGTCAGGGCATGGGAGACCCAGTACTTC.